The 5 T cell receptor beta chains below all came from one sample that was sequenced in a study of blood T cell repertoires in COVID-19. Produced via immunoSEQ multiplex PCR; TCRdb's table is partial and in-frame only. The table shows 190,000 or so clones, with roughly 89% occurring only once. Sequencing input: PBMCs or T cells enriched from blood (not recorded which). The receptor source for this set is a man aged 18 to 30 with acute COVID-19.

V usage is TRBV2 and J usage is TRBJ1-1; TRBD1 matches 9 bases. The CDR3 runs to 14 residues. From germline, CDR1 is SNHLY and CDR2 FYNNEI. The V gene end was trimmed by 3 bases and the J gene end by 7 bases; junction bases not matched to a gene: 6. In DNA, the CDR3 is TGTGCCAGCAGTGATCGGACAGGGGAGGTTGAAGCTTTCTTT. It translates to CASSDRTGEVEAFF.

The chain combines TRBV27 with TRBJ2-1; 14 bases are shared with TRBD2. Germline trimming cut 2 bases from V and 8 bases from J; bases unmatched to any gene: 8. Germline-derived CDR1 and CDR2 are MNHEY and SMNVEV (reference sequence). The CDR3 covers 17 residues. The CDR3 region has the DNA TGTGCCAGCAGTTTAGGACGCGGGACTAGCGGGAGCTATGAGCAGTTCTTC. This translates into CASSLGRGTSGSYEQFF.

V usage is TRBV5-6 and J usage is TRBJ2-5; possible D gene TRBD2, 5 bases. Germline V gene data show CDR1 as SGHDT and CDR2 as YYEEEE. V gave up 0 bases and J gave up 5 bases, with 8 bases separating them. The CDR3 extends over 13 amino acids. The CDR3 DNA reads as TGTGCCAGCAGCTTGGCAGGCGGGGAGACCCAGTACTTC. It yields the protein CASSLAGGETQYF.

This sequence joins TRBV7-3 and TRBJ2-1; D remains ambiguous. Germline loops: CDR1 SGHTA, CDR2 FQGTGA. V was cut by 3 bases and J by 5 bases, with 8 bases left in between. The CDR3 contains 13 residues. The CDR3 DNA reads as TGTGCCAGCAGCTTCGACTTCAACAATGAGCAGTTCTTC. Translation gives CASSFDFNNEQFF.

This clone was observed a few times. The CDR3 is CASGLEGVGEAFF. The CDR3 DNA reads TGTGCTAGTGGTTTGGAAGGGGTAGGAGAAGCTTTCTTT. The chain joins TRBV12-5 to TRBJ1-1; TRBD1 might be the D (5 bases). The length of the CDR3 is 13 residues. Germline CDR1 LGHNT, CDR2 FRNRAP. V lost 1 base to trimming and J lost 8 bases, with 11 bases between them. The complete variable domain, with remaining parts taken from reference TRBV12-5 and TRBJ1-1, reads DARVTQTPRHKVTEMGQEVTMRCQPILGHNTVFWYRQTMMQGLELLAYFRNRAPLDDSGMPKDRFSAEMPDATLATLKIQPSEPRDSAVYFCASGLEGVGEAFFGQGTRLTVV.